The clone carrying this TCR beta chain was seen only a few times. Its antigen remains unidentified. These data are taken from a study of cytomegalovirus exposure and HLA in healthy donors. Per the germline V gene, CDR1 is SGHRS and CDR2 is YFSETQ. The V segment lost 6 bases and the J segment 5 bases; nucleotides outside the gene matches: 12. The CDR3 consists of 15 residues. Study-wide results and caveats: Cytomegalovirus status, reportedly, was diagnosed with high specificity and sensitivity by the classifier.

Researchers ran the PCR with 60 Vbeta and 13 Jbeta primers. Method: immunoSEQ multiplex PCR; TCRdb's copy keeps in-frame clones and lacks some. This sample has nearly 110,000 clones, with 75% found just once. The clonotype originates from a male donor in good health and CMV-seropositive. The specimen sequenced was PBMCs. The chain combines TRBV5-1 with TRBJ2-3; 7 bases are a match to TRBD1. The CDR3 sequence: CASTDRGQPKDTQYF. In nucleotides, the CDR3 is TGCGCCAGCACCGATCGGGGACAGCCAAAAGATACGCAGTATTTT.